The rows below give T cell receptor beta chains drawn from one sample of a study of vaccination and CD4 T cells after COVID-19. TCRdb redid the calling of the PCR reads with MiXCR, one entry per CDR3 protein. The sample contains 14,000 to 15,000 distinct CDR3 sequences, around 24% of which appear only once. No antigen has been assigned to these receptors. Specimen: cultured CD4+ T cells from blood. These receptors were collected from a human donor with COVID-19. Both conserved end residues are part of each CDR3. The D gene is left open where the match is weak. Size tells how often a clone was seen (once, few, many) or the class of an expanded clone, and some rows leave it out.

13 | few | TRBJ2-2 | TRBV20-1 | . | TGCAGTGCTTTGGGGACCACCACCGGGGAGCTGTTTTTT | CSALGTTTGELFF
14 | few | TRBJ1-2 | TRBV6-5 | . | TGTGCCAGCAGTTACTCGGGGGACACCTATGGCTACACCTTC | CASSYSGDTYGYTF
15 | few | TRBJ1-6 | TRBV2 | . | TGTGCCAGCAAACCCGGGACTAGGGACAATTCACCCCTCCACTTT | CASKPGTRDNSPLHF
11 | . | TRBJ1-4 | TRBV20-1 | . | TGCAGAGGGGTCAGCGGTGAAAAACTGTTTTTT | CRGVSGEKLFF
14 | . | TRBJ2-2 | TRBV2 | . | TGTGCCAGCAGTGTGGGTCAGAACACCGGGGAGCTGTTTTTT | CASSVGQNTGELFF
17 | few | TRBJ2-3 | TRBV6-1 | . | TGTGCCAGCAGCGATGGATACGGACAGACATATACAGATACGCAGTATTTT | CASSDGYGQTYTDTQYF
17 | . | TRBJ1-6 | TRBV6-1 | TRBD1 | TGTGCCAGCAGTGTAACCCGGGACAGAACTTATAATTCACCCCTCCACTTT | CASSVTRDRTYNSPLHF
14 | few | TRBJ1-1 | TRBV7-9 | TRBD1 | TGTGCCAGCAGCTTAGTGACAGGGGGCGCTGAAGCTTTCTTT | CASSLVTGGAEAFF
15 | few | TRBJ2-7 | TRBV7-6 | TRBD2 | TGTGCCAGCAGCCCCCGGACTAGCGGACCCTACGAGCAGTACTTC | CASSPRTSGPYEQYF
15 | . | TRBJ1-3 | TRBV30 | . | TGTGCCTGGAGTAAGGACAGCTTCTCTGGAAACACCATATATTTT | CAWSKDSFSGNTIYF
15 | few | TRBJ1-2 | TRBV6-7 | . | TGTGCCAACCACAAACGACAGGTGGGGAACTATGGCTACACCTTC | CANHKRQVGNYGYTF
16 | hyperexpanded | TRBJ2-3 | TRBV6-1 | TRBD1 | TGTGCCAGCAGATTTAACCGGGACAGAGCCACAGATACGCAGTATTTT | CASRFNRDRATDTQYF
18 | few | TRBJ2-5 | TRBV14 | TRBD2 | TGTGCCAGCAGCCAAGTATTGGGACTAGCGGGGAGTGGGGAGACCCAGTACTTC | CASSQVLGLAGSGETQYF
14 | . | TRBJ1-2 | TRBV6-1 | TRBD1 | TGTGCCAGCAGACGGGACAGCTCGTCCTATGGCTACACCTTC | CASRRDSSSYGYTF
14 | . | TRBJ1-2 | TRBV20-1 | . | TGCAGTGCTGAAACAGGACCTACTAACTATGGCTACACCTTC | CSAETGPTNYGYTF
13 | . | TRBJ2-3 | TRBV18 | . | TGTGCCAGCTCACCACCGGCAAAGGGTACGCAGTATTTT | CASSPPAKGTQYF
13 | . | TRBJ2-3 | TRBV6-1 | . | TGTGCCAGCAGTGAATCACGGGACTTGGGGCAGTATTTT | CASSESRDLGQYF
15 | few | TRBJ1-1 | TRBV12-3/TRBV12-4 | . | TGTGCCAGCAGCCCACAGAAGAGGGGGAACACTGAAGCTTTCTTT | CASSPQKRGNTEAFF
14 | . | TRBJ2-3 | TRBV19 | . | TGTGCCAGTAGAGACCAGGGGGGAACAGATACGCAGTATTTT | CASRDQGGTDTQYF
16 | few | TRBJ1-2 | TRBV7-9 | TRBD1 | TGTGCCAGCAGCTTAGCGGGGACAGGGTATAACTATGGCTACACCTTC | CASSLAGTGYNYGYTF
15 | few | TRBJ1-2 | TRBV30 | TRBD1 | TGTGCCTGGAGTGTACAGCGGGACAGGGTTGAGGGCTACACCTTC | CAWSVQRDRVEGYTF
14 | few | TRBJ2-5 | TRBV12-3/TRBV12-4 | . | TGTGCCAGCAGTTTTGGACATGGGGGAGAGACCCAGTACTTC | CASSFGHGGETQYF
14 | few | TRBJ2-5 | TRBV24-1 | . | TGTGCCACCAGTGAGGGGGCGCGTACGGAGACCCAGTACTTC | CATSEGARTETQYF
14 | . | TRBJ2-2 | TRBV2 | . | TGTGCCAGCAAGGTCGGATTAAACACCGGGGAGCTGTTTTTT | CASKVGLNTGELFF
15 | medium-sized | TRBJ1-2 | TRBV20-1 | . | TGCAGTGCCCAACCAAGACAAACAGCGAACTATGGCTACACCTTC | CSAQPRQTANYGYTF
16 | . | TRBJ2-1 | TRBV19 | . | TGTGCCAGTAACGGACGGGTGGCGAGCTCCTACAATGAGCAGTTCTTC | CASNGRVASSYNEQFF
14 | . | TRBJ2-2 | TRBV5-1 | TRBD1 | TGCGCCAGCAGCAGGGACAGGGTGGACGGGGAGCTGTTTTTT | CASSRDRVDGELFF
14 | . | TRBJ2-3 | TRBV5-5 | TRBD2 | TGTGCCAGCAGCTTAGCGGGGGGGACAGATACGCAGTATTTT | CASSLAGGTDTQYF
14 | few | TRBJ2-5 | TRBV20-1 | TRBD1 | TGCAGTGCTAGAGAGACAGGGGGCCGGGAGACCCAGTACTTC | CSARETGGRETQYF
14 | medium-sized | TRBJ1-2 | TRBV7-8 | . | TGTGCCAGCAGCTTAGACCGGGGAAACTATGGCTACACCTTC | CASSLDRGNYGYTF
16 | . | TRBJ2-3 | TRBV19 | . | TGTGCCAGTAGTATAGATCGAGGGGCCAGCACAGATACGCAGTATTTT | CASSIDRGASTDTQYF
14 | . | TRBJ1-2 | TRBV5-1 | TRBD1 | TGCGCCAGCAGCTTGGGGGACAGGGCGTATGGCTACACCTTC | CASSLGDRAYGYTF
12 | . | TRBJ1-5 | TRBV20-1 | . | TGCAGTACACGCCCGGGGAATCAGCCCCAGCATTTT | CSTRPGNQPQHF
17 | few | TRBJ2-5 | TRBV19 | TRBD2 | TGTGCCAGTTCCGGGACTAGGGGGTTTACGGGCCAAGAGACCCAGTACTTC | CASSGTRGFTGQETQYF
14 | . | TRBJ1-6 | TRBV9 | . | TGTGCCAGCAGCGTAGCCCCGGGTGATTCACCCCTCCACTTT | CASSVAPGDSPLHF
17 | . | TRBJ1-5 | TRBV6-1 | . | TGTGCCAGCAGGCGAAATACAGGGTTAGGAAGCAATCAGCCCCAGCATTTT | CASRRNTGLGSNQPQHF
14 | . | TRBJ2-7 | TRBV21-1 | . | TGTGCCAGCAGCGCGGGGACAGGTAGAGGGATGTGGAGGTTC | CASSAGTGRGMWRF
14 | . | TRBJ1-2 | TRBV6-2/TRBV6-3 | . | TGTGCCAGCAGTTATGGTAACAGCCACTATGGCTACACCTTC | CASSYGNSHYGYTF
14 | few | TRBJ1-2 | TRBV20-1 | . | TGCAGTGCCAATAAGAACAACCGGGGCTATGGCTACACCTTC | CSANKNNRGYGYTF
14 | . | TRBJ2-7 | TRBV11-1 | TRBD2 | TGTGCCAGCAGCTCTAGCGGGGGGGCCGGAATTCAGTACTTC | CASSSSGGAGIQYF
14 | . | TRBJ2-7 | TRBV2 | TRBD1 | TGTGCCAGTTTATTTCGGGACAGGGTCGGGGAGCAGTACTTC | CASLFRDRVGEQYF
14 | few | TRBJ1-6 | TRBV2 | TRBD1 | TGTGCCAGCAAGGGACAGTCATATAATTCACCCCTCCACTTT | CASKGQSYNSPLHF
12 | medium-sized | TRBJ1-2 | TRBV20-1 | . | TGCAGTGCTGCCTCGGGGGCGTGGGGCTACACCTTC | CSAASGAWGYTF
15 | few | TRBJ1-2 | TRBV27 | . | TGTGCCAGCAGTTTCTCGACAGGCCCCCGTGATGGCTACACCTTC | CASSFSTGPRDGYTF
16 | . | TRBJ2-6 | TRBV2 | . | TGTGCCAGCAGTAGGGCCCAGAAGTCTGGGGCCAACGTCCTGACTTTC | CASSRAQKSGANVLTF
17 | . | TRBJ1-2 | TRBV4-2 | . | TGTGCCAGCAGCCCCGGTAGGGACATCTCCTACCGTTACGGCTACACCTTC | CASSPGRDISYRYGYTF
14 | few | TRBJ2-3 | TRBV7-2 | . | TGTGCCAGCAGCCCCGGACTGGACACAGATACGCAGTATTTT | CASSPGLDTDTQYF
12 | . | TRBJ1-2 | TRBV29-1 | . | TGCAGCGCACAGGGTATTAACTATGGCTACACCTTC | CSAQGINYGYTF
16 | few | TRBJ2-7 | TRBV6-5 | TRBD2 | TGTGCCAGCAGTTACGGCGGGGGGACAACAACCTACGAGCAGTACTTC | CASSYGGGTTTYEQYF
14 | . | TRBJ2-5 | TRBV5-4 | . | TGTGCCAGCAGCTTGTCGCTAGGTCAAGAGACCCAGTACTTC | CASSLSLGQETQYF
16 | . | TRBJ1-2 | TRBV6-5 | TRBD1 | TGTGCCAGCAGTTTCCTACAGGGGGGAGCTAACTATGGCTACACCTTC | CASSFLQGGANYGYTF